The 3 T cell receptor beta chains below all came from one sample that was sequenced in a study of T cells after yellow fever vaccination. TCRdb processed the 5' RACE reads anew with MiXCR; each CDR3 protein has one entry. The sample has roughly 310,000 distinct CDR3 sequences, 8.7% seen once. Here the sequenced sample was PBMCs, taken on the day of the first yellow fever vaccination. The receptor set was obtained from a man between 18 and 29 years old who received the YFV17D yellow fever vaccine.

The sample holds a few counts of this clonotype. The rearrangement links TRBV6-2 or TRBV6-3 to TRBJ1-2, with TRBD1 as a possible D gene (5 bases). Germline V CDR1 and CDR2: MNHEY, SVGEGT. There are 15 residues in the CDR3. Trimming removed 3 bases from V and 5 bases from J, with 16 bases in between. The CDR3 sequence: CASSYPGQRHYGYTF. CDR3 coding DNA: TGTGCCAGCAGTTATCCGGGGCAGCGACATTATGGCTACACCTTC.

This clonotype was observed at least ten times. The chain couples TRBV6-1 to TRBJ2-1; 8 positions agree with TRBD1. Per the germline V gene, CDR1 is MNHNS and CDR2 is SASEGT. J gave up 6 bases and V 6 bases, and 10 bases lay outside the gene matches. CDR3 length equals 15 residues. The CDR3 DNA sequence: TGTGCCAGCAGCTCCCAGGGGGCGCTTGGCAATGAGCAGTTCTTC. This gives the protein CASSSQGALGNEQFF.

This clonotype showed up many times. The V and J genes are TRBV12-3 or TRBV12-4 and TRBJ1-2; D gene ambiguous. Between the trimmed V and J ends, which lost 3 bases and 4 bases, there was a span of 12 bases. This CDR3 contains 14 residues. CDR3 nucleotide sequence: TGTGCCAGCAGTTTGGGCAACTCCCTCTATGGCTACACCTTC. Amino acid sequence: CASSLGNSLYGYTF.